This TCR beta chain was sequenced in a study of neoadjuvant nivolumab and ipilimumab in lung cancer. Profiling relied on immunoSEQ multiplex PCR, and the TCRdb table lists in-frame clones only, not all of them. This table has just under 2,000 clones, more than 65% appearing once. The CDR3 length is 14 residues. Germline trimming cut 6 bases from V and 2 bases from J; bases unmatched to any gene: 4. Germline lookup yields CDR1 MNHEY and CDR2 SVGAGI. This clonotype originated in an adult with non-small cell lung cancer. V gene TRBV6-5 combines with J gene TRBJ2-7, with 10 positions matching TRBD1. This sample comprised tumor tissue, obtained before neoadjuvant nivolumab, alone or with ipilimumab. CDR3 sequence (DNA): TGTGCCAGCAGGGGGGACAGGGGAGCCTACGAGCAGTACTTC. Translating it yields CASRGDRGAYEQYF.